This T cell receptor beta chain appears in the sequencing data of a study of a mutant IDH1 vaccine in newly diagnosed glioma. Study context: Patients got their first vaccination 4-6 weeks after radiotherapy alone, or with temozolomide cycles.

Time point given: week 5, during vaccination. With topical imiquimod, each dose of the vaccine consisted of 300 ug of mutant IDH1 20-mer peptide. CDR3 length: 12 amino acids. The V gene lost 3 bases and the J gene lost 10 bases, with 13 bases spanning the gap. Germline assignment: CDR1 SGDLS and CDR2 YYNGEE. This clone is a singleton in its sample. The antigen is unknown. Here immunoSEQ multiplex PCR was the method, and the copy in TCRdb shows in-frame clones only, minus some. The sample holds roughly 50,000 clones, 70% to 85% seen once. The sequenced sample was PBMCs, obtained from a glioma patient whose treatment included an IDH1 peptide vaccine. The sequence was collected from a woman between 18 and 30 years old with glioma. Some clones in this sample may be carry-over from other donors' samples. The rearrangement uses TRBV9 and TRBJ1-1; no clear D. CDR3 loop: CASSADPLGAFF. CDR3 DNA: TGTGCCAGCAGCGCCGACCCCTTGGGAGCTTTCTTT. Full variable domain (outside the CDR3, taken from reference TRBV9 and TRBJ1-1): DSGVTQTPKHLITATGQRVTLRCSPRSGDLSVYWYQQSLDQGLQFLIQYYNGEERAKGNILERFSAQQFPDLHSELNLSSLELGDSALYFCASSADPLGAFFGQGTRLTVV.